This TCR beta chain was recovered during a study of beta chain features in type 1 diabetes. Study details: Cell yields, age and gender were similar between patients and healthy donors.

CD4+ cells of the naive, central memory, regulatory and stem cell-like memory types were sorted via CD45RO/CCR7/CD25/CD127/CD95/CD27. Sequencing targeted expressed TCRB transcripts, as all isolated RNA had been reverse transcribed. Measured with immunoSEQ multiplex PCR; TCRdb has only the in-frame clones, and not every one. The sample shows more than 550,000 clones, over 13% of them seen only once. The CDR3 is made up of 13 amino acids. Unmatched junction bases numbered 4, after V lost 3 bases and J lost 5 bases. Germline CDR1 and CDR2: GTSNPN and SVGIG (reference sequence). The count of this clone is one. Its antigen remains unidentified. Study-wide results and limits: Since sequencing was performed on cDNA, cells with high TCR expression could be over-represented. The naive, central memory and Treg TCRB repertoires of patients appeared to be more similar to one another than those of healthy donors. Across all four CD4+ subsets, people with type 1 diabetes showed modestly shorter TCRB CDR3s.

The receptor was isolated from a man aged 18 to 29 with type 1 diabetes. V gene TRBV30 combines with J gene TRBJ2-5; the match to TRBD2 covers 9 bases. Sequenced material: naive CD4+ T cells from blood. The CDR3 sequence: CAWSAGGPETQYF. The CDR3 bases are TGTGCCTGGAGCGCGGGGGGGCCCGAGACCCAGTACTTC.